Listed below are T cell receptor beta chains from one sample, sequenced in a study of T cell responses to AZD1222 COVID-19 vaccine. Method: immunoSEQ multiplex PCR; TCRdb's copy keeps in-frame clones and lacks some. The sample records about 88,000 clones, about 90% being singletons. The sequencing here drew on peripheral blood, taken on day 0 of MenACWY control vaccination. The source is an adult in good health. CDR3s leave out the opening cysteine and the closing phenylalanine or tryptophan. The size entry is marked missing in some rows and otherwise reads once, few, many or a size class.

-,TRBJ1-4,TRBV6-5,ASSSLGRANEKLF
-,TRBJ1-6,TRBV2,ASRTDRDNSPLH
-,TRBJ1-1,TRBV10-3,AISETRDSGAF
-,TRBJ1-4,TRBV7-8,ASSLGAKGELF
-,TRBJ2-5,TRBV9,ASSVAGGLEETQY
-,TRBJ1-1,TRBV9,ASSLTVNTEAF
-,TRBJ2-7,TRBV28,ASRSAGAHSYEQY
-,TRBJ2-2,TRBV5-4,ASSLDRSKVGELF
-,TRBJ1-5,TRBV7-2,ASSLSGTWDQPQH
-,TRBJ1-2,TRBV19,ASSTTGGRAGYT
once,TRBJ2-3,TRBV6-5,ASKPQAGPTDTQY
-,TRBJ1-5,TRBV10-2,ASSESPVQPQH
once,TRBJ2-2,TRBV11-2,ASSNTGELF
-,TRBJ2-1,TRBV19,ASSPRLAGYNEQF
-,TRBJ1-1,TRBV29-1,SVGQGTGPTEAF
-,TRBJ2-3,TRBV7-7,ASSPGLAGGADTQY
-,TRBJ2-3,TRBV7-9,ASSLDIGGTDTQY
once,TRBJ1-4,TRBV4-2,ASSPGTEDEKLF
-,TRBJ1-2,TRBV24-1,ATSDPGYGYT
once,TRBJ1-1,TRBV2,ASREDRVRTEAF
once,TRBJ1-6,TRBV5-1,ASSSGQGANSPLH
-,TRBJ2-1,TRBV12-3/TRBV12-4,ASYPNWGNEQF